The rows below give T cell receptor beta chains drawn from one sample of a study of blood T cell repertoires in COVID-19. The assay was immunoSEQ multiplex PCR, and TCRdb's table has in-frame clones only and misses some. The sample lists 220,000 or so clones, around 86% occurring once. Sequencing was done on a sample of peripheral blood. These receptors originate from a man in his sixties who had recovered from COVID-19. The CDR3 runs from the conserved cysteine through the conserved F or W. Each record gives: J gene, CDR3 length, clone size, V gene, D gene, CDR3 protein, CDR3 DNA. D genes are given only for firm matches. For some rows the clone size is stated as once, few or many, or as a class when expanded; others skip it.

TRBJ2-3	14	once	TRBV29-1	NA	CSVERAGSGDTQYF	TGCAGCGTTGAAAGGGCCGGGAGCGGGGATACGCAGTATTTT
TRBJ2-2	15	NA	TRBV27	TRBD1	CASSRDRVGTGELFF	TGTGCCAGCAGCCGGGACAGGGTTGGAACCGGGGAGCTGTTTTTT
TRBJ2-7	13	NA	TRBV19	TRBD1	CASSTTGTYEQYF	TGTGCCAGTAGTACGACAGGGACCTACGAGCAGTACTTC
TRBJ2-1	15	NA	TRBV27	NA	CASSLSLNTYNEQFF	TGTGCCAGCAGTTTATCATTAAACACCTACAATGAGCAGTTCTTC
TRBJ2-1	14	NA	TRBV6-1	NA	CASSERGRGNEQFF	TGTGCCAGCAGTGAAAGAGGGAGGGGGAATGAGCAGTTCTTC
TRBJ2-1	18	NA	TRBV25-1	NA	CASSEWWQGMSSYNEQFF	TGTGCCAGCAGTGAATGGTGGCAGGGGATGAGCTCCTACAATGAGCAGTTCTTC
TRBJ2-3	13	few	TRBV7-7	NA	CASSLGQQDTQYF	TGTGCTAGCAGCTTAGGACAGCAAGATACGCAGTATTTT
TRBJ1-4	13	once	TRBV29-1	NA	CSVENNAGEKLFF	TGCAGCGTTGAAAATAACGCGGGCGAAAAACTGTTTTTT
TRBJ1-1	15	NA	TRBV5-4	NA	CASSARRGGGTEAFF	TGTGCCAGCAGCGCCCGGCGTGGGGGGGGCACTGAAGCTTTCTTT
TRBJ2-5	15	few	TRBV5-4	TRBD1	CASSRTTGGGETQYF	TGTGCCAGCAGTCGGACGACAGGGGGCGGAGAGACCCAGTACTTC
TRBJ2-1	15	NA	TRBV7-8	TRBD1	CASSFRDSPYNEQFF	TGTGCCAGCAGCTTCCGGGACAGCCCTTACAATGAGCAGTTCTTC
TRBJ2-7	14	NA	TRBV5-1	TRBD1	CASSLDRAAYEQYF	TGCGCCAGCAGCCTTGACAGGGCGGCCTACGAGCAGTACTTC
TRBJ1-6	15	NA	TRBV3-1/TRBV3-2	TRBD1	CASSQEDRYNSPLHF	TGTGCCAGCAGCCAAGAGGACAGGTATAATTCACCCCTCCACTTT
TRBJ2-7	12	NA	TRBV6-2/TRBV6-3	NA	CASSFYRDEQYF	TGTGCCAGCAGTTTCTACAGGGATGAGCAGTACTTC
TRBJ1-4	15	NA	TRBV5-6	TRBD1	CASSQRTGANEKLFF	TGTGCCAGCAGCCAACGGACAGGGGCTAATGAAAAACTGTTTTTT
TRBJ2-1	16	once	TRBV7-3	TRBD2	CASSSHGGTFYNEQFF	TGTGCCAGCAGCTCCCACGGGGGGACCTTCTACAATGAGCAGTTCTTC
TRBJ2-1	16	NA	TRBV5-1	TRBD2	CASSDVLAGGYNEQFF	TGCGCCAGCAGCGACGTCCTAGCGGGGGGTTACAATGAGCAGTTCTTC
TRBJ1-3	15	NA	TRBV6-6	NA	CASSYEARVVNTIYF	TGTGCCAGCAGTTACGAGGCCAGGGTGGTGAACACCATATATTTT
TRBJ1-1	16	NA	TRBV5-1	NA	CASSAQAGTLNTEAFF	TGCGCCAGCAGCGCGCAGGCCGGGACACTGAACACTGAAGCTTTCTTT
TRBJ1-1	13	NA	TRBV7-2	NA	CASSLETGYEAFF	TGTGCCAGCAGCTTAGAAACAGGGTATGAAGCTTTCTTT
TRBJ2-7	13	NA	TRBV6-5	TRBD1	CATSRTGAYEQYF	TGTGCCACCTCCCGGACAGGGGCCTACGAGCAGTACTTC
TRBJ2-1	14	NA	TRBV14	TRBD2	CASSQGGTTDEQFF	TGTGCCAGCAGCCAAGGAGGGACTACGGATGAGCAGTTCTTC
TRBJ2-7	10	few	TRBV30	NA	CAWSANEQYF	TGTGCCTGGAGCGCGAACGAGCAGTACTTC
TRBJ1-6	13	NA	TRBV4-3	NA	CASSQEETPPLHF	TGCGCCAGCAGCCAAGAGGAGACGCCACCCCTCCACTTT
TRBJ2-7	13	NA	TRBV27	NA	CASSRRGFNEQYF	TGTGCCAGCAGTCGCAGGGGATTCAACGAGCAGTACTTC
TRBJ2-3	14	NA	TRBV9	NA	CASGREVFTDTQYF	TGTGCCAGCGGCAGGGAGGTTTTCACAGATACGCAGTATTTT
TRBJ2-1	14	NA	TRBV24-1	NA	CATSPRTTNNEQFF	TGTGCCACCAGTCCCCGGACAACTAACAATGAGCAGTTCTTC
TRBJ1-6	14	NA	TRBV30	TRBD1	CACRDRGFDSPLHF	TGTGCCTGCCGGGACAGGGGATTTGATTCACCCCTCCACTTT
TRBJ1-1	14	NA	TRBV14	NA	CASFKGALRGEAFF	TGTGCCAGCTTCAAAGGGGCCCTCAGGGGTGAAGCTTTCTTT
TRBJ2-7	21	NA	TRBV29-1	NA	CSVEPDRGRGSGSQSSYEQYF	TGCAGCGTTGAACCGGACAGGGGCCGTGGTAGCGGGAGTCAGTCCTCCTACGAGCAGTACTTC
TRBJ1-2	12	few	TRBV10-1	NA	CASIQGPEGYTF	TGCGCCAGCATACAGGGACCTGAAGGCTACACCTTC
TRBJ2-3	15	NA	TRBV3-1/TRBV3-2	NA	CASSPINGWLDTQYF	TGTGCCAGCAGCCCGATAAACGGGTGGCTAGATACGCAGTATTTT
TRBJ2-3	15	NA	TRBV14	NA	CASSQQMASTDTQYF	TGTGCCAGCAGCCAACAAATGGCTAGCACAGATACGCAGTATTTT
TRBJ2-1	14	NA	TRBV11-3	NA	CASSLRQQNNEQFF	TGTGCCAGCAGCTTACGGCAACAGAACAATGAGCAGTTCTTC
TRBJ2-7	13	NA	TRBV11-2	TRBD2	CASRPAGGPLPYF	TGTGCCAGCAGACCAGCGGGGGGGCCTCTACCGTACTTC
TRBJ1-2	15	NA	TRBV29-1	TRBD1	CSVEDRGGLNYGYTF	TGCAGCGTTGAAGACAGAGGGGGCTTAAACTATGGCTACACCTTC
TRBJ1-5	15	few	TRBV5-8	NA	CASSLGEDRNQPQHF	TGTGCCAGCAGCTTGGGAGAGGACAGAAATCAGCCCCAGCATTTT
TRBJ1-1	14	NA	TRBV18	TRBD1	CASSPGTGGTEAFF	TGTGCCAGCTCACCCGGGACAGGTGGGACTGAAGCTTTCTTT
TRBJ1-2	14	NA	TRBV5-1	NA	CASSLDAGIDGYTF	TGCGCCAGCAGCTTGGACGCAGGGATCGATGGCTACACCTTC
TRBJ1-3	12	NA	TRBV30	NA	CAWKGGASTIYF	TGTGCCTGGAAGGGGGGGGCAAGTACCATATATTTT
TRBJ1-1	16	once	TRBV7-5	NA	CARIREGQGGNTEAFF	TGTGCCAGAATTCGTGAGGGACAGGGCGGGAACACTGAAGCTTTCTTT
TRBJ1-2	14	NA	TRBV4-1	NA	CASSQAGAAYGYTF	TGCGCCAGCAGCCAAGCAGGGGCCGCCTATGGCTACACCTTC
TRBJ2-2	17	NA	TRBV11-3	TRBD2	CASSTPQRGGGTGELFF	TGTGCCAGCAGCACCCCCCAGCGGGGGGGTGGCACCGGGGAGCTGTTTTTT
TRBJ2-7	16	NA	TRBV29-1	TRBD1	CSVEDPKDRAGYEQYF	TGCAGCGTTGAAGATCCCAAGGACAGGGCTGGCTACGAGCAGTACTTC
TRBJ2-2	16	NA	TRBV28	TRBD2	CASSLRAGVGTGELFF	TGTGCCAGCAGTTTAAGAGCGGGAGTCGGCACCGGGGAGCTGTTTTTT
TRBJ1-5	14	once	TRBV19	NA	CASSVRVSNQPQHF	TGTGCCAGTAGTGTTCGCGTGAGCAATCAGCCCCAGCATTTT
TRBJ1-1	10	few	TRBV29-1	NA	CSVRTVVAFF	TGCAGCGTCCGGACAGTCGTAGCTTTCTTT
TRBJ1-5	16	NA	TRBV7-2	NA	CASSSAPTALNQPQHF	TGTGCCAGCAGCTCAGCGCCCACAGCTCTCAATCAGCCCCAGCATTTT
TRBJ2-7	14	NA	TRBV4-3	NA	CASSQDRRVTEQYF	TGCGCCAGCAGCCAAGATCGGAGGGTTACCGAGCAGTACTTC
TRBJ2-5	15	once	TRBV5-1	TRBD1	CASSLQGAAAETQYF	TGCGCCAGCAGCTTGCAGGGGGCGGCCGCAGAGACCCAGTACTTC